Below are 10 T cell receptor beta chains sequenced from a single sample in a study of CD4 T cells in relation to SARS-CoV-2 and coronaviruses. Their antigens remain unidentified. Clones were read by immunoSEQ multiplex PCR, and TCRdb kept only the in-frame ones, dropping some. The table lists around 45,000 clones, approximately 80% of them singletons. Sequencing used naive CD4+ T cells from PBMCs, cultured in vitro. The subset is: naive CD4+ T cells isolated by negative enrichment. The receptor set was obtained from an adult with COVID-19.

The rearrangement uses TRBV11-3 and TRBJ1-6, with D perhaps TRBD1 (5 bases). CDR1 SGHNT and CDR2 YENEEA come from the germline V gene. Between the trimmed V and J ends, which lost 1 base and 5 bases, there was a span of 9 bases. The CDR3 extends over 15 amino acids. The CDR3 sequence: CASSLGQGNNSPLHF. CDR3 in DNA: TGTGCCAGCAGCTTAGGGCAGGGAAATAATTCACCCCTCCACTTT. The full variable domain, rest sourced from reference TRBV11-3 and TRBJ1-6, is EAGVVQSPRYKIIEKKQPVAFWCNPISGHNTLYWYLQNLGQGPELLIRYENEEAVDDSQLPKDRFSAERLKGVDSTLKIQPAELGDSAVYLCASSLGQGNNSPLHFGNGTRLTVT.

This clone was counted between two and nine times. V and J are TRBV5-1 and TRBJ2-6; 12 positions agree with TRBD2. In germline, CDR1 is SGHRS, CDR2 YFSETQ. This CDR3 has 16 residues. After removal of 9 bases from V and 0 bases from J, the junction contained 4 bases not matched to a gene. In nucleotides, the CDR3 is TGCGCCACCATGGGACTAGCGGGCTCTGGGGCCAACGTCCTGACTTTC. Translated: CATMGLAGSGANVLTF. Complete variable domain (other parts from reference TRBV5-1 and TRBJ2-6): KAGVTQTPRYLIKTRGQQVTLSCSPISGHRSVSWYQQTPGQGLQFLFEYFSETQRNKGNFPGRFSGRQFSNSRSEMNVSTLELGDSALYLCATMGLAGSGANVLTFGAGSRLTVL.

DNA for the CDR3: TGTGCCAGCAGTTTGGGCAGGGGTGAAGCTTTCTTT. It yields the protein CASSLGRGEAFF. The chain recombines TRBV28 with TRBJ1-1; TRBD1 is a possible D gene (6 bases). Per the germline V gene, CDR1 is MDHEN and CDR2 is SYDVKM. V lost 3 bases and J 7 bases, leaving 9 bases between the germline ends. The CDR3 is made up of 12 amino acids.

V gene TRBV28 combines with J gene TRBJ1-2, with D hard to call. Germline CDR1 is MDHEN and CDR2 is SYDVKM. The CDR3 is made up of 12 amino acids. Trimming took off 5 bases at V and 3 bases at J, with 7 bases between the two ends. The CDR3 loop reads CASSLQYYGYTF. As DNA, the CDR3 is TGTGCCAGCAGTCTCCAGTACTATGGCTACACCTTC.

This chain joins TRBV13 and TRBJ1-1, with 7 bases lining up with TRBD1. J lost 1 base, V lost 6 bases, and 14 bases had no gene match. The germline V gene encodes CDR1 PRHDT and CDR2 FYEKMQ (reference sequence). This CDR3 is built from 17 residues. The CDR3 sequence: CASSIGIRDRQNTEAFF. In DNA, the CDR3 is TGTGCCAGCAGTATAGGTATCAGGGACAGACAGAACACTGAAGCTTTCTTT.

The genes are TRBV20-1 and TRBJ2-7, with 9 positions matching TRBD2. The CDR3 totals 15 residues. Germline loops: CDR1 DFQATT, CDR2 SNEGSKA (reference sequence). V gave up 3 bases and J gave up 7 bases; unmatched junction bases: 13. The CDR3 reads CSASVATSGNNEQYF. The CDR3 DNA is TGCAGTGCTAGTGTTGCGACTAGCGGAAACAATGAGCAGTACTTC.

J is TRBJ1-1 and V is TRBV7-3; D unresolved. Looked up from germline, CDR1 is SGHTA and CDR2 is FQGTGA. CDR3 length: 13 amino acids. V gave up 5 bases and J gave up 4 bases, with 11 bases separating them. In DNA form, the CDR3 reads TGTGCCAGCAGCCTCAGTGGTACCACTGAAGCTTTCTTT. Its protein product is CASSLSGTTEAFF.

The CDR3 loop reads CASKRSAGAYEQFF. DNA for the CDR3: TGTGCCAGCAAGCGGTCTGCGGGAGCTTATGAGCAGTTCTTC. This sequence joins TRBV6-5 and TRBJ2-1; 7 nucleotides match TRBD2. Germline V CDR1 and CDR2: MNHEY, SVGAGI. Unmatched junction bases numbered 11, after V lost 7 bases and J lost 8 bases. The CDR3 consists of 14 residues.

The V and J genes are TRBV5-6 and TRBJ2-3, with a possible D match to TRBD2 (6 bases). This CDR3 has 14 residues. CDR1 and CDR2 from the germline V gene are SGHDT and YYEEEE. Trimming took 2 bases from V and 2 from J, leaving 9 bases between them. CDR3 amino acids: CASSFSGNTDTQYF. The CDR3 DNA reads TGTGCCAGCAGCTTTAGCGGAAACACAGATACGCAGTATTTT.

The CDR3 is CASSPGTEETQYF. For the CDR3, the DNA is TGTGCCAGCAGCCCAGGGACAGAAGAGACCCAGTACTTC. The V and J genes are TRBV12-3 or TRBV12-4 and TRBJ2-5, with 7 bases that match TRBD1. The CDR3 is 13 amino acids. The V gene end was trimmed by 6 bases and the J gene end by 3 bases; junction bases not matched to a gene: 4.